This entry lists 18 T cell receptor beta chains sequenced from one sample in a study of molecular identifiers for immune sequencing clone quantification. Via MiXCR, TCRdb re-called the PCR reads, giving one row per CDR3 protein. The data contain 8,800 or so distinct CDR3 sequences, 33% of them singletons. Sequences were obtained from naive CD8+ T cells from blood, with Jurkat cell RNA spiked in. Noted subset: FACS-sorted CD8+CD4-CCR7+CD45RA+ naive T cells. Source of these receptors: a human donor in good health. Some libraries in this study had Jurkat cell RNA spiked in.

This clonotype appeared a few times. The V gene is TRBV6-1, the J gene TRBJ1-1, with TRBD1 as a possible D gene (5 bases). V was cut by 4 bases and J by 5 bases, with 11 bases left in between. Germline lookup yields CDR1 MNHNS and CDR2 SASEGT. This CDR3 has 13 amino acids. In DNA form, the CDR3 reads TGTGCCAGCAGTGTTTTAGGGACTACTGAAGCTTTCTTT. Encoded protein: CASSVLGTTEAFF.

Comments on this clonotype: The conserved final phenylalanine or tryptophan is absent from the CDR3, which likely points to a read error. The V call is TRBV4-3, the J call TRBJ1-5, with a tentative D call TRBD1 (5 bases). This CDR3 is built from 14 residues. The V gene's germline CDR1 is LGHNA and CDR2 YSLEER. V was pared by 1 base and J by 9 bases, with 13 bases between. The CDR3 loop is CASSQVGGLGPQHI. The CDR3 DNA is TGCGCCAGCAGCCAAGTTGGGGGGTTAGGGCCCCAGCATATT.

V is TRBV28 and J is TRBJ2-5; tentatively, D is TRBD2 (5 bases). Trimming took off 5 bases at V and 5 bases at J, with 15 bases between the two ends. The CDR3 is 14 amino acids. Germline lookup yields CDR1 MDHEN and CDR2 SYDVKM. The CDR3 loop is CASSPIRGRETQYF. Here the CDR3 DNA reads TGTGCCAGCAGTCCGATCCGGGGTCGTGAGACCCAGTACTTC.

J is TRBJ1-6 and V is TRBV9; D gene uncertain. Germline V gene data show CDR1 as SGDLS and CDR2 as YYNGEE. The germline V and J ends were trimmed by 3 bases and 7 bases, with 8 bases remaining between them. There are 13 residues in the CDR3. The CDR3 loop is CASSGLENSPLHF. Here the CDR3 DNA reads TGTGCCAGCAGCGGACTAGAGAATTCACCCCTCCACTTT.

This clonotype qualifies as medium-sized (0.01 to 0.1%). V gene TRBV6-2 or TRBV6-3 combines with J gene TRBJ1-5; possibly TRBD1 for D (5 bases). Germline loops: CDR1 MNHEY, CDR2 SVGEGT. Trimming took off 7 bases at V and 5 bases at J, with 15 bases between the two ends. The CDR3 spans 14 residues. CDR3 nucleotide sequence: TGTGCCAGCACCGACTTAGGACAAGATCAGCCCCAGCATTTT. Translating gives CASTDLGQDQPQHF.

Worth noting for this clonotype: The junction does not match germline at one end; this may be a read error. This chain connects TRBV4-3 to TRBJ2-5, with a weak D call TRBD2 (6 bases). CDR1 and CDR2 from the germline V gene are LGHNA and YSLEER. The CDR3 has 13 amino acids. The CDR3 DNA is TGCGCCAGCAGCCTTAGCGGCCAAGAGACCCGGTACTTC. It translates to CASSLSGQETRYF.

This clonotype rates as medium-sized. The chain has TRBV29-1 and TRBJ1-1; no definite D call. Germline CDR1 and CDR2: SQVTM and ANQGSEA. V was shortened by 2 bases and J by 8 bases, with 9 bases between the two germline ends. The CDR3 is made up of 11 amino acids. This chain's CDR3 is CSVENSQEAFF. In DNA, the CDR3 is TGCAGCGTTGAAAACAGTCAAGAAGCTTTCTTT.

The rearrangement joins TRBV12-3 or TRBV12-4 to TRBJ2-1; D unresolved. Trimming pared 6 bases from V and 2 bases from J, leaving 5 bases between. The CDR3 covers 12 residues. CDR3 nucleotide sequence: TGTGCCAGCAGCCCGACCTACAATGAGCAGTTCTTC. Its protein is CASSPTYNEQFF.

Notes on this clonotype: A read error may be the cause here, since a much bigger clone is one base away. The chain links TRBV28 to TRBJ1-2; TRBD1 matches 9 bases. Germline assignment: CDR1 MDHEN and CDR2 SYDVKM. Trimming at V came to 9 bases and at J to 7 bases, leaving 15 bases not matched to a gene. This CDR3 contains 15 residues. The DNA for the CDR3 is TGTGCCAGTTTCCGCTGGACAGGGGAGGAGCGTGGCTACACCTTC. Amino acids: CASFRWTGEERGYTF.

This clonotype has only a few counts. CDR3 sequence (DNA): TGTGCCAGCAGCTTAGGCGACAGGGGAGGCGAGACCCAGTACTTC. As protein: CASSLGDRGGETQYF. This chain links TRBV13 with TRBJ2-5, with 8 bases aligning to TRBD1. With V trimmed by 0 bases and J by 5 bases, 5 bases remained unmatched. CDR1 PRHDT and CDR2 FYEKMQ come from the germline V gene (reference sequence). This CDR3 spans 15 amino acids.

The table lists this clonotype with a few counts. CDR3 DNA sequence: TGTGCCAGCAGTTACTCGGGGAGCTCCTACGAGCAGTACTTC. Protein: CASSYSGSSYEQYF. The chain carries TRBV6-5 and TRBJ2-7, with a possible D match to TRBD2 (5 bases). Trimming shortened V by 0 bases and J by 0 bases, and 6 bases separated the two germline ends. Looked up from germline, CDR1 is MNHEY and CDR2 is SVGAGI. This CDR3 comprises 14 residues.

CDR3 bases: TGTGCCAGCAGTTATTGGGATACGCAGTATTTT. Translating it yields CASSYWDTQYF. The gene calls are TRBV6-5 and TRBJ2-3; no clear D gene. Trimming took 3 bases from V and 6 from J, leaving 4 bases between them. The CDR3 has 11 amino acids. Germline CDR1 and CDR2: MNHEY and SVGAGI.

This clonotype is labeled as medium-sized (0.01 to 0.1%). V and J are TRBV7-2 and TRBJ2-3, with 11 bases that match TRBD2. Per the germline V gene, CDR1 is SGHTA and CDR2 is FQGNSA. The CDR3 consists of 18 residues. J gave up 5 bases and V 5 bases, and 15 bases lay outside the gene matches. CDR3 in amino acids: CASSTVAGGPGVEDTQYF. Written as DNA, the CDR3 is TGTGCCAGCAGCACGGTAGCGGGAGGGCCAGGGGTGGAAGATACGCAGTATTTT.

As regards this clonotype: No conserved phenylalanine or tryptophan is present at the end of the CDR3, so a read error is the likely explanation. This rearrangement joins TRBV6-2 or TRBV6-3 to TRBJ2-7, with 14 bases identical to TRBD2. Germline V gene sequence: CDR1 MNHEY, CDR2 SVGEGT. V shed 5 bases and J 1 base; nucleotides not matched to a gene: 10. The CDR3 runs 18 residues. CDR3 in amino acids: CASSLFGLAGGLSYEQYL. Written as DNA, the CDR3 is TGTGCCAGCAGTCTCTTTGGACTAGCGGGAGGACTTTCCTACGAGCAGTACCTC.

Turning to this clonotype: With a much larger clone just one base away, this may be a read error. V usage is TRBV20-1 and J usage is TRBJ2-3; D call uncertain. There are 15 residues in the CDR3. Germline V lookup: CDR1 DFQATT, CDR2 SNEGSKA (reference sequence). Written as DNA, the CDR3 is TGCATTGCTAGAGACGCGGACGGCCCCACAGATACGCAGTATTTT. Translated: CIARDADGPTDTQYF.

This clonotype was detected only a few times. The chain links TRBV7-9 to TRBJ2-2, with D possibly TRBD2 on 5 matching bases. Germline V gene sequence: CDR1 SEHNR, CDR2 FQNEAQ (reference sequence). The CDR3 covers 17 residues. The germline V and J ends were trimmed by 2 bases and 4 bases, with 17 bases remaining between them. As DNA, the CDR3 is TGTGCCAGCAGCTTACTGGACTTACCTGCCCTCACCGGGGAGCTGTTTTTT. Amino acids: CASSLLDLPALTGELFF.

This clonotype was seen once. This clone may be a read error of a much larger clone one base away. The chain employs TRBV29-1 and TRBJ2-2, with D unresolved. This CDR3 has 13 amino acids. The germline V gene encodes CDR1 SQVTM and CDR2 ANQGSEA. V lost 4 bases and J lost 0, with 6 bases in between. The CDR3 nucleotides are TGCAGCGTTGGGAGCACGAACACCGGGGAGCTGTTTTTT. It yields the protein CSVGSTNTGELFF.

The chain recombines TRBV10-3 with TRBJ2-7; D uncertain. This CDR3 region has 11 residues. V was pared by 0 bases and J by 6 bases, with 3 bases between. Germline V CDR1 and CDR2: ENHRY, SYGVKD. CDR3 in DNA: TGTGCCATCAGTGAGTCTAGCGAGCAGTACTTC. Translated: CAISESSEQYF.